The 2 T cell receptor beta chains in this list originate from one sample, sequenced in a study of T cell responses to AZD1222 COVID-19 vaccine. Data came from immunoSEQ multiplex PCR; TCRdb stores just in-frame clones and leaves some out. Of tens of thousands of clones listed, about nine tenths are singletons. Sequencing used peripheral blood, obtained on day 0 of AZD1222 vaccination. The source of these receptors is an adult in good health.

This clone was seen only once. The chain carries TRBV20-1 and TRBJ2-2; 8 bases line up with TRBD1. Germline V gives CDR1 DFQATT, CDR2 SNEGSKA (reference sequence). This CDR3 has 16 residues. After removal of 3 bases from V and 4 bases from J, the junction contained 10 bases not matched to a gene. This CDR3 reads CSASPTGAPGTGELFF. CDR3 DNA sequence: TGCAGTGCTAGTCCGACAGGGGCCCCGGGCACCGGGGAGCTGTTTTTT.

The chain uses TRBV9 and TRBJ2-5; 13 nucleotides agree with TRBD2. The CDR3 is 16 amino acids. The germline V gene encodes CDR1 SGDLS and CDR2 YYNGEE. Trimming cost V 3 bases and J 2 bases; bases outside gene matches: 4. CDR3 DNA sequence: TGTGCCAGCAGCGGCACTAGCGGGAGGGCTCAAGAGACCCAGTACTTC. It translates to CASSGTSGRAQETQYF.